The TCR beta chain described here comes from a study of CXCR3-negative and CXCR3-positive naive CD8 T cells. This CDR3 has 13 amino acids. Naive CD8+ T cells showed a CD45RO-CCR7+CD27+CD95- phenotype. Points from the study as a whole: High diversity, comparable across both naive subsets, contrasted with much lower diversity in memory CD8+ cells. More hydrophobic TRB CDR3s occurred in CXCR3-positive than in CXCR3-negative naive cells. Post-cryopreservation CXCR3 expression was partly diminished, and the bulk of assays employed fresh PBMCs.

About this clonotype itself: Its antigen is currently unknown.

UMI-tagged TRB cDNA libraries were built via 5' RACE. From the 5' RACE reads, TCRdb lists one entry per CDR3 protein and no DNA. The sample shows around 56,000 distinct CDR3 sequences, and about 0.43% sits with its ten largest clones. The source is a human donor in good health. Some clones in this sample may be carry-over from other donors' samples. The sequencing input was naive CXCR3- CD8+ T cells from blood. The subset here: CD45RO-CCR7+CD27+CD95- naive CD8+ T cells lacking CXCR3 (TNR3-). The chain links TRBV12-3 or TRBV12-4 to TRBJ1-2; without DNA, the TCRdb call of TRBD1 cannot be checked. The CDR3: CASSLLREYGYTF.